This T cell receptor (beta chain) was identified during a study of blood T cells in healthy people across ages. The length of the CDR3 is 14 residues. With a J-beta primer mix and a sample-barcoded 5' primer, a second PCR ran roughly 7 to 11 cycles. TCRdb re-analysed the 5' RACE reads in MiXCR, keeping a single row per CDR3 protein. The table lists 800,000 to 950,000 distinct CDR3 sequences, about 34% of them singletons. Sequencing input: blood. V and J are TRBV12-3 or TRBV12-4 and TRBJ2-5; 9 bases match TRBD1. The end of the DNA fits TRBJ2-7 better, so the J call may be wrong. The origin of this receptor is a man aged 18 to 29 in good health. CDR3 nucleotide sequence: TGTGCCAGCACCCACTGGGACAGGGCCCACGAGCAGTACTTC. This sequence encodes CASTHWDRAHEQYF.